This entry describes one T cell receptor (beta chain). Its antigen remains unknown. Measured with immunoSEQ multiplex PCR; TCRdb has only the in-frame clones, and not every one. Among just under 2,000 clones, 22% were seen once, and the ten largest hold 7% to 10%. The CDR3 consists of 13 residues. Trimming removed 5 bases from V and 5 bases from J; junction bases left unmatched: 7. CDR1 is GTSNPN, CDR2 SVGIG, per germline (reference sequence). These data belong to a study of T cells in localized non-small cell lung cancer. Study-wide findings and caveats: In adjacent lung, a median around 52 of the top 100 tumor clones were found. Those with higher blood T cell density had longer overall survival. Adjacent uninvolved lung had the highest clonality, suggesting focused antigen responses.

This TCR was sampled from a woman aged 35-70 years with stage I lung adenocarcinoma. Material: lung tumor tissue, obtained before any cancer treatment. The chain has TRBV30 and TRBJ1-2; TRBD1 matches 8 bases. CDR3: CAWGQGLQYGYTF. DNA of the CDR3: TGTGCCTGGGGACAGGGCCTGCAGTATGGCTACACCTTC. Filled out from reference TRBV30 and TRBJ1-2, the complete variable domain reads SQTIHQWPATLVQPVGSPLSLECTVEGTSNPNLYWYRQAAGRGLQLLFYSVGIGQISSEVPQNLSASRPQDRQFILSSKKLLLSDSGFYLCAWGQGLQYGYTFGSGTRLTVV.